The present entry profiles one T cell receptor beta chain with its context. Treatment specified: oral pan-JAK inhibitor, 5-10 mg twice daily. Separation by sorting yielded CD4+ and CD8+ T cells from PBMCs. The data stem from a study of CD8+ T cells in alopecia areata. RNA, once extracted, was reverse transcribed into cDNA for use as the sequencing template. Sequencing used immunoSEQ multiplex PCR; TCRdb keeps in-frame clones, though not all of them. The profile shows 80,000 to 100,000 clones, about 40% of them singletons. The CDR3 runs 15 residues. The chain has TRBV21-1 and TRBJ2-5; the table names TRBD2, a call not compared with the DNA. TRBV21-1 represents a pseudogene. Sequencing used CD8+ T cells sorted from blood, obtained at week 24, from a patient treated with tofacitinib. The clonotype was recovered from a human donor with alopecia areata. The CDR3 spells CASSEGLAGKETQYF. The CDR3 nucleotides are TGTGCCAGCAGCGAGGGACTAGCGGGAAAAGAGACCCAGTACTTC.